This TCR beta chain stems from a study of breast tumors, draining lymph nodes, adjacent tissues. Study-wide findings and caveats: That most tumor T cells come from lymph nodes remained unproven. Findings are consistent with lymph node origin and intratumoral expansion of most tumor T cells. Tumor and nontumor repertoires were significantly more similar in luminal-like than in basal-like breast cancer.

TCRdb called the multiplex PCR reads again in MiXCR, with one record for every CDR3 protein. The sample lists tens of thousands of distinct CDR3 sequences, approximately 31% seen once, with 8.1% in the top ten. Axillary draining lymph nodes of breast cancer patients supplied the node samples. Note on this clonotype: Its antigen is not known.

The CDR3 loop spans 16 amino acids. Germline CDR1 and CDR2: ENHRY and SYGVKD. V was clipped by 3 bases and J by 9 bases; unmatched bases: 11. Sequenced material: axillary lymph node tissue. J is TRBJ2-1 and V is TRBV10-3; 10 bases map to TRBD2. The sequence was obtained from a female donor with breast cancer. Some clones in this sample may be carry-over from other donors' samples. Written as DNA, the CDR3 is TGTGCCATCAGTGAATGGAGCGGGAGGGGCGTGCGTGAGCAGTTCTTC. This gives the protein CAISEWSGRGVREQFF.